The 5 T cell receptor beta chains reported below all come from one sample, sequenced in a study of early T cells in non-severe SARS-CoV-2 infection. TCRdb ran MiXCR on the 5' RACE reads and lists one entry per CDR3 protein. The data contain tens of thousands of distinct CDR3 sequences, around 4.1% of them singletons. The material sequenced was whole blood. The origin of the receptors is an adult who was a healthcare worker with PCR-confirmed SARS-CoV-2 infection or an uninfected control (not recorded which).

This clonotype was recorded at least ten times. The chain carries TRBV19 and TRBJ2-7; D remains unclear. The CDR3 has 12 amino acids. V was cut by 5 bases and J by 4 bases, with 9 bases left in between. Germline lookup yields CDR1 LNHDA and CDR2 SQIVND (reference sequence). The CDR3 bases are TGTGCCAGTAGTGGGCCGCATTACGAGCAGTACTTC. Protein: CASSGPHYEQYF.

The V and J genes are TRBV14 and TRBJ2-3; TRBD2 aligns across 12 bases. V shed 3 bases and J 4 bases; nucleotides not matched to a gene: 2. Per germline, CDR1 SGHDN and CDR2 FVKESK. The CDR3 is 15 amino acids. The CDR3 loop reads CASSQTSGSSDTQYF. CDR3 bases: TGTGCCAGCAGCCAGACTAGCGGGAGCTCAGATACGCAGTATTTT.

There are many counts of this clonotype. The rearrangement links TRBV9 to TRBJ2-1; D perhaps matches TRBD1 (7 bases). The germline V and J ends were trimmed by 0 bases and 2 bases, with 12 bases remaining between them. The CDR3 spans 16 residues. Germline V gives CDR1 SGDLS, CDR2 YYNGEE. CDR3 loop: CASSVAAGGPYNEQFF. The CDR3 DNA reads TGTGCCAGCAGCGTAGCGGCAGGGGGGCCCTACAATGAGCAGTTCTTC. The variable domain in full, with the rest retrieved from reference TRBV9 and TRBJ2-1, is DSGVTQTPKHLITATGQRVTLRCSPRSGDLSVYWYQQSLDQGLQFLIQYYNGEERAKGNILERFSAQQFPDLHSELNLSSLELGDSALYFCASSVAAGGPYNEQFFGPGTRLTVL.

This clonotype was counted many times. The chain links TRBV7-9 to TRBJ2-6, with D unclear. CDR1 is SEHNR and CDR2 is FQNEAQ in the germline V gene (reference sequence). The V gene lost 5 bases and the J gene lost 10 bases, with 12 bases spanning the gap. This CDR3 is 13 amino acids long. In DNA form, the CDR3 reads TGTGCCAGCAGCGAGACAAGGTGGAACGTCCTGACTTTC. This gives the protein CASSETRWNVLTF.

This clonotype was picked up many times. CDR3 sequence: CASSLGGAGVGYEQYF. The CDR3 DNA is TGTGCCAGCAGCTTAGGGGGAGCGGGAGTGGGGTACGAGCAGTACTTC. V is TRBV11-2 and J is TRBJ2-7; 8 nucleotides align to TRBD2. Germline V gives CDR1 SGHAT, CDR2 FQNNGV. This CDR3 has 16 residues. The V and J ends lost 1 base and 4 bases, in that order; junction bases with no gene match: 9.